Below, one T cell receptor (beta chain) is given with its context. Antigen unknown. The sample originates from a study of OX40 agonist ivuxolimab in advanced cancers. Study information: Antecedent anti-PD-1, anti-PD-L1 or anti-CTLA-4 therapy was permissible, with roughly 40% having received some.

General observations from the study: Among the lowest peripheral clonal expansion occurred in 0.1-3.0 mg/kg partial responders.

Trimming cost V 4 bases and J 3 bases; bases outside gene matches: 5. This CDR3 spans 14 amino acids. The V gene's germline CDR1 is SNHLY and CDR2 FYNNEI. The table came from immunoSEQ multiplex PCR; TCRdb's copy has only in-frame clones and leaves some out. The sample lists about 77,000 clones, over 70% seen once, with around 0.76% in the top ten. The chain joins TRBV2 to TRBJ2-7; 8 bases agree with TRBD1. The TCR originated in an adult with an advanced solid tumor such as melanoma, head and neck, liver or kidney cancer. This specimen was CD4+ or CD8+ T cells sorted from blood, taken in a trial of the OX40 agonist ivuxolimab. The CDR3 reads CASSAGDRGYEQYF. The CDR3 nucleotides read TGTGCCAGCAGTGCTGGTGACAGGGGCTACGAGCAGTACTTC.